This T cell receptor (beta chain) was documented in a study of regulatory T cells in long-lasting Graves disease. The CDR3 sequence is 15 residues long. Germline V gives CDR1 SGHKS, CDR2 YYEKEE (reference sequence). Concerning this clonotype itself: The likely explanation is a read error, given a far larger clone one base away.

Arm-PCR with iRepertoire HTBI primers amplified the CDR3 regions for these TCR beta libraries. Via MiXCR, TCRdb re-called the multiplex PCR reads, giving one row per CDR3 protein. This sample has approximately 230,000 distinct CDR3 sequences, with around 20% found just once. The sample's time point: newly diagnosed GD, antithyroid drugs for less than 3 months. The authors made the TCR library using RNA they extracted from PBMCs. This clonotype originated in a female donor with Graves disease. The V and J genes are TRBV5-5 and TRBJ2-3, with D possibly TRBD2 on 5 matching bases. The J call may be mistaken, given a closer DNA end match to TRBJ2-1. The sequenced sample was peripheral blood mononuclear cells (PBMCs), obtained at new diagnosis, from a patient treated with antithyroid drugs. CDR3 protein: CASSLSGPPYNEQFF. In DNA form, the CDR3 reads TGTGCCAGCAGCTTGAGCGGCCCTCCCTACAATGAGCAGTTCTTC.